This passage covers 15 T cell receptor beta chains from one sample sequenced in a study of early T cells in non-severe SARS-CoV-2 infection. TCRdb called the 5' RACE reads again in MiXCR, with one record for every CDR3 protein. The top ten hold roughly 15% of the sample, which has about 77,000 distinct CDR3 sequences, more than 10% seen once. The source material was whole blood, sampled at baseline. The receptor source for this set is an adult who was a healthcare worker with PCR-confirmed SARS-CoV-2 infection or an uninfected control (not recorded which). The donor label of this sample is uncertain.

This clonotype was seen at least ten times. The rearrangement links TRBV20-1 to TRBJ2-7; tentatively, D is TRBD2 (6 bases). Germline V gene data show CDR1 as DFQATT and CDR2 as SNEGSKA (reference sequence). The CDR3 extends over 12 amino acids. The V end was cut by 0 bases, the J end by 13 bases, with 16 bases between. CDR3 residues: CSARDAAGLSYF. CDR3 coding DNA: TGCAGTGCTAGAGACGCGGCTGGACTAAGTTACTTC.

The rearrangement uses TRBV7-8 and TRBJ2-1; weak D call: TRBD1 (6 bases). The CDR3 contains 17 residues. From germline, CDR1 is SGHVS and CDR2 FQNEAQ. Trimming pared 5 bases from V and 5 bases from J, leaving 22 bases between. CDR3 loop: CASSRAARRTAHNEQFF. Written as DNA, the CDR3 is TGTGCCAGCAGCCGGGCCGCCCGCAGGACAGCCCACAATGAGCAGTTCTTC.

This clonotype was found a few times. This chain connects TRBV4-1 to TRBJ2-7; 8 positions agree with TRBD2. The trim removed 0 bases at V and 6 bases at J, leaving 7 bases unmatched. Per germline, CDR1 MGHRA and CDR2 YSYEKL. The CDR3 is 15 residues long. This chain's CDR3 is CASSQDTGGGIEQYF. For the CDR3, the DNA is TGCGCCAGCAGCCAAGATACGGGAGGGGGAATCGAGCAGTACTTC.

The sample holds many counts of this clonotype. The chain couples TRBV7-2 to TRBJ2-7; the D is unclear. V lost 0 bases, J lost 8 bases, and 11 bases lay in between. CDR1 SGHTA and CDR2 FQGNSA come from the germline V gene. This CDR3 has 13 residues. In DNA form, the CDR3 reads TGTGCCAGCAGCTTAGCGCAAGCTGGGCAGCAGTACTTC. As protein: CASSLAQAGQQYF.

This clonotype appeared a few times. J is TRBJ2-2 and V is TRBV28; unclear D gene. Germline loops: CDR1 MDHEN, CDR2 SYDVKM. Deletions cut 2 bases from V and 0 bases from J, with 7 bases between. The CDR3 is made up of 15 amino acids. CDR3: CASSLPGANTGELFF. The CDR3 region has the DNA TGTGCCAGCAGTTTACCAGGTGCGAACACCGGGGAGCTGTTTTTT.

Many counts were recorded for this clonotype. This chain links TRBV7-3 with TRBJ2-3; no firm D call. V gave up 4 bases and J gave up 6 bases, with 11 bases separating them. The CDR3 is made up of 13 amino acids. Germline lookup yields CDR1 SGHTA and CDR2 FQGTGA. The CDR3 coding sequence is TGTGCCAGCAGCTCCCGACTGACGGATACGCAGTATTTT. Protein sequence: CASSSRLTDTQYF.

This clonotype has more than one count but fewer than ten. The chain recombines TRBV6-2 or TRBV6-3 with TRBJ1-1; the D gene is possibly TRBD1 (6 bases). Germline lookup yields CDR1 MNHEY and CDR2 SVGEGT. The germline V and J ends were trimmed by 7 bases and 1 base, with 16 bases remaining between them. This CDR3 is 15 amino acids long. The CDR3 DNA reads TGTGCCAGCATTACCCCCAGGACAGCGAACACTGAAGCTTTCTTT. Protein product: CASITPRTANTEAFF.

This clonotype showed up just a few times. The chain carries TRBV20-1 and TRBJ2-2; 7 nucleotides align to TRBD2. Germline trimming cut 5 bases from V and 2 bases from J; bases unmatched to any gene: 5. There are 14 residues in the CDR3. From germline, CDR1 is DFQATT and CDR2 SNEGSKA (reference sequence). CDR3 sequence reads: CSAPSGSNTGELFF. For the CDR3, the DNA is TGCAGTGCTCCTAGCGGTTCAAACACCGGGGAGCTGTTTTTT.

This clonotype has ten or more counts. The gene calls are TRBV12-3 or TRBV12-4 and TRBJ2-1; D might be TRBD2 (6 bases). Trimming removed 8 bases at V and 7 bases at J, with 21 bases between. The CDR3 runs to 15 residues. Written as DNA, the CDR3 is TGTGCCAGCGGCATAGGAGGGCCTCCGCCAAATGAGCAGTTCTTC. Its protein is CASGIGGPPPNEQFF.

This clonotype was observed a handful of times. The chain recombines TRBV12-3 or TRBV12-4 with TRBJ1-3, with D hard to call. This CDR3 region has 16 residues. Trimming took 0 bases from V and 0 from J, leaving 9 bases between them. The CDR3 loop reads CASSLARRSSGNTIYF. The CDR3 bases are TGTGCCAGCAGTTTAGCCCGAAGGAGCTCTGGAAACACCATATATTTT.

The table lists this clonotype with many counts. V is TRBV29-1 and J is TRBJ2-1; D possibly corresponds to TRBD1 (7 bases). The germline V and J ends were trimmed by 5 bases and 7 bases, with 33 bases remaining between them. Germline assignment: CDR1 SQVTM and CDR2 ANQGSEA. CDR3 length: 19 residues. The CDR3 protein is CSVPPLIRDSAWRGNEQFF. The CDR3 bases are TGCAGCGTTCCCCCACTTATCCGGGACAGTGCTTGGAGGGGAAATGAGCAGTTCTTC.

The CDR3 sequence is CASSYGGASTNTEAFF. CDR3 coding DNA: TGTGCCAGCAGTTATGGAGGGGCCTCTACCAACACTGAAGCTTTCTTT. The V and J genes are TRBV6-5 and TRBJ1-1; D possibly corresponds to TRBD1 (5 bases). Trimming stripped 3 bases from V and 2 bases from J, with 16 bases between. The CDR3 sequence is 16 residues long. CDR1 is MNHEY and CDR2 is SVGAGI in the germline V gene.

The chain couples TRBV27 to TRBJ1-1; weak D call: TRBD1 (5 bases). V gave up 2 bases and J gave up 10 bases, with 14 bases separating them. Per the germline V gene, CDR1 is MNHEY and CDR2 is SMNVEV (reference sequence). The CDR3 consists of 13 residues. The CDR3 protein is CASSLGTLGGAFF. The CDR3 region has the DNA TGTGCCAGCAGTTTAGGGACCCTAGGAGGAGCTTTCTTT.

In this sample, this clonotype turned up a few times. This chain joins TRBV5-1 and TRBJ1-1, with D unresolved. Germline CDR1 and CDR2: SGHRS and YFSETQ. This CDR3 comprises 13 residues. The V and J ends lost 5 bases and 1 base respectively, with 9 bases between them. CDR3 coding DNA: TGCGCCAGCAGAGTAGTCACGAACACTGAAGCTTTCTTT. Protein sequence: CASRVVTNTEAFF.

J is TRBJ2-7 and V is TRBV29-1; tentatively, D is TRBD2 (5 bases). The CDR3 spans 13 residues. V dropped 3 bases and J dropped 0 bases, with 9 bases sitting between them. Per the germline V gene, CDR1 is SQVTM and CDR2 is ANQGSEA. The CDR3 nucleotides are TGCAGCGTTGAGGCTAGCCCCTCCTACGAGCAGTACTTC. It codes for CSVEASPSYEQYF.